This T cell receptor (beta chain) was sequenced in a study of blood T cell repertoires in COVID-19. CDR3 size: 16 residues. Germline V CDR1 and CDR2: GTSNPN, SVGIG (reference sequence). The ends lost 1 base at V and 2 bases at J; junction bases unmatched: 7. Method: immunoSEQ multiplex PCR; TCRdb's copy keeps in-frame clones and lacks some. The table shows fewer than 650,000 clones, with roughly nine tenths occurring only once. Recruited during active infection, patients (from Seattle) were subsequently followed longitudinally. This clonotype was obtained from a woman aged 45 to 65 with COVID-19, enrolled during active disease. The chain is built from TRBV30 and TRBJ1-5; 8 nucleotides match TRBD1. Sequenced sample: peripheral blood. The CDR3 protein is CAWSGTGGRGNQPQHF. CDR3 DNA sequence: TGTGCCTGGAGTGGAACAGGGGGGAGAGGCAATCAGCCCCAGCATTTT.